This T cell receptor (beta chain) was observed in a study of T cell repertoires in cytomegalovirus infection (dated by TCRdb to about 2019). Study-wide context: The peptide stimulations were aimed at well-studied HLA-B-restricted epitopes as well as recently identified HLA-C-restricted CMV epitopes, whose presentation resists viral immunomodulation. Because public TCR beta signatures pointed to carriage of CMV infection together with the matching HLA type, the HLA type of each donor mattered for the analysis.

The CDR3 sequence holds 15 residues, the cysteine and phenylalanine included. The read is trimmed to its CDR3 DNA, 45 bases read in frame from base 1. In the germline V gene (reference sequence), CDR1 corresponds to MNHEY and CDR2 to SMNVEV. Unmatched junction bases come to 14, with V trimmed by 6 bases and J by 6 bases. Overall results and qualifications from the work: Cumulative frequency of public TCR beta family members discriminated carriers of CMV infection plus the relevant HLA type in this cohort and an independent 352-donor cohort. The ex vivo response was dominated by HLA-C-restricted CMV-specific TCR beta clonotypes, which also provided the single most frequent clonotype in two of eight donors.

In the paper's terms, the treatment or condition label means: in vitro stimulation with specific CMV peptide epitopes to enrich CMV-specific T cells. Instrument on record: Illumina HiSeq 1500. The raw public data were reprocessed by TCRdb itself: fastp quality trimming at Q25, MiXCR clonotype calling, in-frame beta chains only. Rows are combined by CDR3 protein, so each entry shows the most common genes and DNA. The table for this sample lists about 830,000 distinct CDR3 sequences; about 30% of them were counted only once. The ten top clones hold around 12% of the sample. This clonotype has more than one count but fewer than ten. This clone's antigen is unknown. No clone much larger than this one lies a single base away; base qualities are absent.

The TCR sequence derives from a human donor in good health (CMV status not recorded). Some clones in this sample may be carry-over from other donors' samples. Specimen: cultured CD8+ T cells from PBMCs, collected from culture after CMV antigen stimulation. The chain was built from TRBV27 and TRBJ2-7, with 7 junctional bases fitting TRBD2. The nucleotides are TGTGCCAGCAGCCTAGGGCTAGCGGCTTACTCCGAGCAGTACTTC. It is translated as CASSLGLAAYSEQYF.